This T cell receptor beta chain was observed in a study of blood T cell repertoires in COVID-19. Overall study context: Researchers got acute and convalescent COVID-19 samples from the United States, Italy and Spain. From T cells, B-cell-depleted T cells, or PBMCs came the material, which was cDNA or gDNA.

Germline V gene data show CDR1 as MNHEY and CDR2 as SVGAGI. The CDR3 runs 14 residues. Deletions cut 7 bases from V and 8 bases from J, with 18 bases between. TCRdb's copy holds only in-frame clones and misses some; the assay was immunoSEQ multiplex PCR. The table lists about 110,000 clones, about 89% of them singletons. The source is a man aged 40-55 years with acute or convalescent COVID-19. The chain uses TRBV6-5 and TRBJ2-1; maybe TRBD2 (5 bases). Sequencing was done on a sample of peripheral blood. The CDR3 nucleotides read TGTGCCAGCACCACTCGGGGTAGGGTTTATGAGCAGTTCTTC. The encoded protein is CASTTRGRVYEQFF.